These 10 T cell receptor beta chains originate from one sample sequenced in a study of cytomegalovirus exposure and HLA in healthy donors (dated by TCRdb to the late 2010s). Libraries came from the immunoSEQ multiplex PCR assay. TCRdb re-hosts the immuneACCESS table, in-frame sequences only. Its copies lack some clones; in the studies checked, an unresolved V gene accounts for under half of them, and the cause for the rest is not known. The sample data list approximately 59,000 clones, and over 90% of these were observed just once. The ten largest clones add up to about 5.2% of the sample. The sequenced sample was PBMCs. These receptors were taken from a man younger than 30 in good health and CMV-seropositive.

The chain combines TRBV4-2 with TRBJ2-5; a weak D match, TRBD1 (5 bases). The germline V gene has CDR1 LGHNA and CDR2 YNFKEQ. V was clipped by 2 bases and J by 0 bases, with 13 bases between them. This CDR3 has 16 amino acids. The CDR3 nucleotides are TGTGCCAGCAGCCAACTGGGGCGTAGTCACCAAGAGACCCAGTACTTC. Its translation is CASSQLGRSHQETQYF.

This clone turned up a few times. This chain connects TRBV5-1 to TRBJ2-7; 8 positions match TRBD2. The CDR3 contains 13 residues. CDR1 is SGHRS and CDR2 is YFSETQ in the germline V gene. The ends lost 7 bases at V and 2 bases at J; junction bases unmatched: 5. The CDR3 reads CASGEGLAYEQYF. For the CDR3, the DNA is TGCGCCAGCGGAGAGGGACTAGCCTACGAGCAGTACTTC. The whole variable domain, filled in from reference TRBV5-1 and TRBJ2-7, reads KAGVTQTPRYLIKTRGQQVTLSCSPISGHRSVSWYQQTPGQGLQFLFEYFSETQRNKGNFPGRFSGRQFSNSRSEMNVSTLELGDSALYLCASGEGLAYEQYFGPGTRLTVT.

The chain couples TRBV7-6 to TRBJ1-3; 7 nucleotides align to TRBD1. This CDR3 contains 18 residues. Per the germline V gene, CDR1 is SGHVS and CDR2 is FNYEAQ. Losses at the gene ends were 5 bases for V and 0 bases for J; bases not matched to a gene: 13. The CDR3 DNA reads TGTGCCAGCAGCATAGGGACAGTATCCCTGAGCTCTGGAAACACCATATATTTT. Translating it yields CASSIGTVSLSSGNTIYF.

This chain uses TRBV11-1 with TRBJ2-5, with 10 bases matching TRBD2. The CDR3 is 16 amino acids. The germline CDR1 and CDR2 sequences are SGHAT and FQDESV (reference sequence). The V segment lost 1 base and the J segment 1 base; nucleotides outside the gene matches: 3. CDR3 loop: CASSLGASGSQETQYF. As DNA, the CDR3 is TGTGCCAGCAGCTTAGGGGCTAGCGGGAGCCAAGAGACCCAGTACTTC.

V gene TRBV9 combines with J gene TRBJ2-1; 11 bases match TRBD2. Per germline, CDR1 SGDLS and CDR2 YYNGEE. The CDR3 covers 15 residues. V lost 4 bases and J lost 13; bases outside the gene matches: 13. As DNA, the CDR3 is TGTGCCAGCAGCCCCGGGGGGCTAGCGGGAGGCCTACAGTTCTTC. This codes for CASSPGGLAGGLQFF.

The gene calls are TRBV5-6 and TRBJ2-7, with TRBD1 as a possible D gene (6 bases). The CDR3 runs to 14 residues. Trimming stripped 4 bases from V and 2 bases from J, with 13 bases between. In germline, CDR1 is SGHDT, CDR2 YYEEEE. In DNA form, the CDR3 reads TGTGCCAGCAGCCGCAGACAGGCCACCTACGAGCAGTACTTC. Translating gives CASSRRQATYEQYF.

This chain uses TRBV6-5 with TRBJ1-1; TRBD1 aligns across 7 bases. This CDR3 is built from 14 residues. The V gene end was trimmed by 2 bases and the J gene end by 5 bases; junction bases not matched to a gene: 5. Per germline, CDR1 MNHEY and CDR2 SVGAGI. The CDR3 sequence: CASSYAYRGTEAFF. CDR3 nucleotides: TGTGCCAGCAGTTACGCATACAGGGGAACTGAAGCTTTCTTT.

The chain combines TRBV6-6 with TRBJ2-3; 10 bases are shared with TRBD1. The V and J ends lost 6 bases and 4 bases, in that order; junction bases with no gene match: 7. This CDR3 has 15 amino acids. The germline V gene encodes CDR1 MNHNY and CDR2 SVGAGI (reference sequence). In DNA, the CDR3 is TGTGCCAGCAGCCCGACAGGGGGCGTCGCAGATACGCAGTATTTT. Protein product: CASSPTGGVADTQYF.

The chain couples TRBV28 to TRBJ2-7, with 7 nucleotides matching TRBD2. The J segment lost 5 bases and the V segment lost 3 bases, leaving 4 bases of the junction unmatched. Germline-derived CDR1 and CDR2 are MDHEN and SYDVKM. This CDR3 spans 13 amino acids. The CDR3 protein is CASSLPTSDEQYF. The CDR3 DNA reads as TGTGCCAGCAGTTTGCCCACTAGCGACGAGCAGTACTTC.

V and J are TRBV10-1 and TRBJ2-4; 9 bases align to TRBD1. The germline V gene encodes CDR1 WNHNN and CDR2 SYGVQD (reference sequence). V shed 0 bases, J shed 6 bases, and the junction held 3 bases outside the gene matches. The CDR3 runs to 15 residues. CDR3 DNA: TGCGCCAGCAGTGAGTCAGGGACAGGGACAAACATTCAGTACTTC. It yields the protein CASSESGTGTNIQYF.